A single T cell receptor beta chain is shown here with its context. Its antigen remains unidentified. A much larger clone differs by one base, so this may be a read error. The data were obtained in a study of glioma-infiltrating T cells. General study results and limits: Only very few CDR3 sequences appeared in both tissue and blood. Above-expected tissue-blood divergence occurred in all gliomas, most in low-grade ones.

TCR alpha and beta CDR3 regions were amplified from RNA using iRepertoire nested multiplex PCR. TCRdb re-called the multiplex PCR reads through MiXCR, storing one row per CDR3 protein. The table shows some 160,000 distinct CDR3 sequences, with roughly 45% occurring only once. From germline, CDR1 is MNHNS and CDR2 SASEGT. The CDR3 spans 13 residues. Sample: glioma tissue, nonneoplastic brain tissue, or PBMCs (not recorded which). The gene calls are TRBV6-1 and TRBJ2-5; 9 bases agree with TRBD2. The TCR originated in a human donor with low-grade glioma or glioblastoma, undergoing nonglioma brain surgery, or in good health (not recorded which). Written as DNA, the CDR3 is TGTGCCAGCAGTCCCGCTGCGGGGGGGACCAAGTACTTC. Translated: CASSPAAGGTKYF.